Shown below are 27 T cell receptor beta chains from a single sample sequenced in a study of blood T cell repertoires in COVID-19. The protocol was immunoSEQ multiplex PCR, while the TCRdb copy is restricted to in-frame clones and leaves out a portion. The sample lists 100,000 to 150,000 clones; around 81% were seen once. Material for sequencing was peripheral blood. The receptors were gathered from a man in his fifties or sixties with acute or convalescent COVID-19.

This chain joins TRBV28 and TRBJ2-3, with 8 bases fitting TRBD2. The J segment lost 6 bases and the V segment lost 1 base, leaving 6 bases of the junction unmatched. This CDR3 has 15 amino acids. Germline V gene data show CDR1 as MDHEN and CDR2 as SYDVKM. The CDR3 reads CASSLSGGRSDTQYF. CDR3 coding DNA: TGTGCCAGCAGTTTATCTGGCGGGAGGTCGGATACGCAGTATTTT.

The chain uses TRBV28 and TRBJ2-3; D uncertain. The CDR3 consists of 15 residues. The V gene lost 2 bases and the J gene lost 2 bases, with 11 bases spanning the gap. CDR1 and CDR2 from the germline V gene are MDHEN and SYDVKM. The CDR3 nucleotides read TGTGCCAGCAGTTTACGGTCTGGGCCCACAGATACGCAGTATTTT. Translated, it gives CASSLRSGPTDTQYF.

The chain carries TRBV18 and TRBJ1-5, with D perhaps matching TRBD1 (5 bases). Germline CDR1 KGHSH, CDR2 LQKENI. CDR3 length equals 15 residues. The germline V and J ends were trimmed by 4 bases and 0 bases, with 10 bases remaining between them. The DNA for the CDR3 is TGTGCCAGCTCACTGGGGCTAAATAGCAATCAGCCCCAGCATTTT. This sequence encodes CASSLGLNSNQPQHF. The full variable domain, in which reference TRBV18 and TRBJ1-5 provide the parts outside the CDR3, is NAGVMQNPRHLVRRRGQEARLRCSPMKGHSHVYWYRQLPEEGLKFMVYLQKENIIDESGMPKERFSAEFPKEGPSILRIQQVVRGDSAAYFCASSLGLNSNQPQHFGDGTRLSIL.

The chain combines TRBV3-1 (or the pseudogene TRBV3-2) with TRBJ2-5; D perhaps matches TRBD2 (6 bases). With 9 bases removed from V and 0 bases from J, the gap between germline ends came to 14 bases. Per germline, CDR1 LGHDT and CDR2 YNNKEL (reference sequence). The CDR3 has 14 residues. CDR3 sequence reads: CASRSLADQETQYF. CDR3 DNA sequence: TGTGCCAGTAGGTCCTTAGCGGACCAAGAGACCCAGTACTTC.

The V call is TRBV5-1, the J call TRBJ2-1, with D possibly being TRBD2 (6 bases). Germline values: CDR1 SGHRS, CDR2 YFSETQ. CDR3 length equals 17 residues. Trimming pared 2 bases from V and 3 bases from J, leaving 18 bases between. CDR3 region: CASSFTSGTPVYNEQFF. The DNA of the CDR3 is TGCGCCAGCAGCTTTACTTCCGGGACTCCCGTCTACAATGAGCAGTTCTTC.

This chain connects TRBV28 to TRBJ1-3; 12 nucleotides agree with TRBD1. CDR1 and CDR2 from the germline V gene are MDHEN and SYDVKM. The CDR3 sequence is 16 residues long. V shed 5 bases and J 2 bases; nucleotides not matched to a gene: 4. The CDR3, as DNA: TGTGCCAGCAGTCAGGGGGACAGGGGGCCTGGAAACACCATATATTTT. Encoded protein: CASSQGDRGPGNTIYF.

The CDR3 region has the DNA TGTGCCAGCAGCTTAGCGGCAGGCAATCAGCCCCAGCATTTT. Translated, it gives CASSLAAGNQPQHF. The chain links TRBV7-9 to TRBJ1-5; D gene uncertain. The V end lost 0 bases, the J end lost 2 bases, and 5 bases lay between the germline ends. This CDR3 contains 14 residues. CDR1 and CDR2 (germline): SEHNR, FQNEAQ (reference sequence).

The chain joins TRBV4-2 to TRBJ2-1; D unresolved. Trimming removed 2 bases from V and 8 bases from J, with 10 bases in between. The CDR3 has 13 residues. Germline V lookup: CDR1 LGHNA, CDR2 YNFKEQ. Here the CDR3 DNA reads TGTGCCAGCAGCCAAAGCCTCATGGATGAGCAGTTCTTC. Encoded protein: CASSQSLMDEQFF.

This chain connects TRBV2 to TRBJ2-1; 10 bases align to TRBD2. The CDR3 loop spans 15 amino acids. Germline V CDR1 and CDR2: SNHLY, FYNNEI. V was clipped by 8 bases and J by 4 bases; unmatched bases: 8. The CDR3 loop is CASLSRTSGYNEQFF. The DNA of the CDR3 is TGTGCCAGCTTATCGAGGACTAGCGGTTACAATGAGCAGTTCTTC.

The J gene is TRBJ2-3, the V gene TRBV2; D not certain. V lost 8 bases, J lost 2 bases, and 11 bases lay in between. CDR3 size: 13 residues. Germline-derived CDR1 and CDR2 are SNHLY and FYNNEI. CDR3 sequence reads: CASSNRHTDTQYF. CDR3 sequence (DNA): TGTGCCAGCTCTAACAGACACACAGATACGCAGTATTTT.

Only one count was recorded for this clone. This CDR3 reads CASSLWTGGSYNEQFF. DNA for the CDR3: TGTGCCAGCAGTTTATGGACAGGGGGGTCCTACAATGAGCAGTTCTTC. V usage is TRBV27 and J usage is TRBJ2-1; 10 positions agree with TRBD1. Germline V gene sequence: CDR1 MNHEY, CDR2 SMNVEV (reference sequence). This CDR3 contains 16 residues. The junction had 1 base not matched to a gene; V was cut back by 1 base and J by 1 base.

The chain links TRBV28 to TRBJ1-1, with 11 bases that match TRBD1. The CDR3 extends over 12 amino acids. CDR1 and CDR2 (germline): MDHEN, SYDVKM. The V segment lost 5 bases and the J segment 13 bases; nucleotides outside the gene matches: 6. The CDR3 sequence is CASSPPGQGGFF. For the CDR3, the DNA is TGTGCCAGCAGTCCTCCGGGACAGGGGGGTTTCTTT.

The V call is TRBV7-3, the J call TRBJ2-2; D may be TRBD2 (5 bases). CDR1 and CDR2 from the germline V gene are SGHTA and FQGTGA. With 1 base removed from V and 7 bases from J, the gap between germline ends came to 13 bases. This CDR3 has 15 amino acids. CDR3 residues: CASSLSSSRGGELFF. The CDR3 bases are TGTGCCAGCAGCTTAAGTTCTTCTCGGGGCGGGGAGCTGTTTTTT.

The V gene is TRBV27, the J gene TRBJ1-3; D is ambiguous. The germline V gene encodes CDR1 MNHEY and CDR2 SMNVEV (reference sequence). This CDR3 region has 13 residues. V shed 8 bases and J shed 2 bases, with 10 bases lying between them. The CDR3, as DNA: TGTGCCAGCTCGCGTGGTCCTGGAAACACCATATATTTT. Translated: CASSRGPGNTIYF.

The chain uses TRBV5-4 and TRBJ2-1; 10 bases are shared with TRBD1. Germline trimming cut 4 bases from V and 1 base from J; bases unmatched to any gene: 5. Germline CDR1 and CDR2: SGHNT and YYREEE (reference sequence). This CDR3 contains 16 residues. The CDR3 nucleotides are TGTGCCAGCAGCAGGCCGGGACAGGGGTCCTACAATGAGCAGTTCTTC. As protein: CASSRPGQGSYNEQFF. The full variable domain, in which reference TRBV5-4 and TRBJ2-1 provide the parts outside the CDR3, is ETGVTQSPTHLIKTRGQQVTLRCSSQSGHNTVSWYQQALGQGPQFIFQYYREEENGRGNFPPRFSGLQFPNYSSELNVNALELDDSALYLCASSRPGQGSYNEQFFGPGTRLTVL.

The chain carries TRBV28 and TRBJ2-7; tentatively, D is TRBD1 (5 bases). V was cut by 6 bases and J by 3 bases, with 9 bases left in between. Looked up from germline, CDR1 is MDHEN and CDR2 is SYDVKM. The CDR3 totals 12 residues. CDR3 DNA sequence: TGTGCCAGCAGATCAGGGTTCTACGAGCAGTACTTC. It codes for CASRSGFYEQYF.

This chain connects TRBV19 to TRBJ1-1, with a possible D match to TRBD1 (6 bases). The V end lost 5 bases, the J end lost 3 bases, and 13 bases lay between the germline ends. CDR3 size: 14 residues. Germline CDR1 is LNHDA and CDR2 is SQIVND (reference sequence). CDR3 residues: CASSQKGGDTEAFF. The CDR3 DNA reads as TGTGCCAGTAGTCAAAAAGGGGGAGACACTGAAGCTTTCTTT.

The chain employs TRBV14 and TRBJ1-6, with D tentatively TRBD1 (6 bases). Germline V CDR1 and CDR2: SGHDN, FVKESK. The CDR3 is made up of 16 amino acids. Trimming left V 3 bases short and J 7 bases short, with 16 bases between. CDR3 amino acids: CASSQARGTINSPLHF. DNA of the CDR3: TGTGCCAGCAGCCAGGCCAGGGGCACCATAAATTCACCCCTCCACTTT.

A remark on this clone: Other DNA sequences in this specimen translate into the identical CDR3. The V and J genes are TRBV5-1 and TRBJ2-5; D is undetermined. V was shortened by 1 base and J by 1 base, with 5 bases between the two germline ends. Germline assignment: CDR1 SGHRS and CDR2 YFSETQ. The CDR3 is made up of 13 amino acids. The CDR3 nucleotides read TGCGCCAGCAGCTTGAACAGCCAAGAGACCCAGTACTTC. Its protein is CASSLNSQETQYF.

The chain has TRBV4-2 and TRBJ2-2; possible D gene TRBD2, 6 bases. The germline gives CDR1 LGHNA, CDR2 YNFKEQ. V gave up 1 base and J gave up 5 bases, with 14 bases separating them. The CDR3 extends over 16 amino acids. CDR3 sequence reads: CASSQVSRRVTGELFF. CDR3 nucleotides: TGTGCCAGCAGCCAAGTGAGTCGGAGGGTAACCGGGGAGCTGTTTTTT.

The V and J genes are TRBV12-3 or TRBV12-4 and TRBJ2-7; D might be TRBD1 (5 bases). The length of the CDR3 is 13 residues. V was shortened by 7 bases and J by 4 bases, with 14 bases between the two germline ends. The CDR3 sequence is CASTPQGRYEQYF. The DNA for the CDR3 is TGTGCCAGCACGCCGCAGGGAAGGTACGAGCAGTACTTC.

The genes are TRBV19 and TRBJ1-2; D unresolved. The germline CDR1 and CDR2 sequences are LNHDA and SQIVND (reference sequence). Trimming cost V 6 bases and J 8 bases, with 25 bases left between them. CDR3 length: 16 amino acids. The DNA for the CDR3 is TGTGCCAGTAGACCGCCGGGGTCGGGCTATCGGAACGGCTACACCTTC. This translates into CASRPPGSGYRNGYTF. The full variable domain, its missing parts supplied by reference TRBV19 and TRBJ1-2, is DGGITQSPKYLFRKEGQNVTLSCEQNLNHDAMYWYRQDPGQGLRLIYYSQIVNDFQKGDIAEGYSVSREKKESFPLTVTSAQKNPTAFYLCASRPPGSGYRNGYTFGSGTRLTVV.

This rearrangement joins TRBV5-1 to TRBJ2-4; D ambiguous. The CDR3 spans 14 residues. CDR1 and CDR2 (germline): SGHRS, YFSETQ. Trimming cost V 0 bases and J 2 bases, with 6 bases left between them. The chain's CDR3 is CASSLGYTKNIQYF. CDR3 sequence (DNA): TGCGCCAGCAGCTTGGGGTACACCAAAAACATTCAGTACTTC. The whole variable domain, remainder taken from reference TRBV5-1 and TRBJ2-4, is KAGVTQTPRYLIKTRGQQVTLSCSPISGHRSVSWYQQTPGQGLQFLFEYFSETQRNKGNFPGRFSGRQFSNSRSEMNVSTLELGDSALYLCASSLGYTKNIQYFGAGTRLSVL.

The chain links TRBV5-1 to TRBJ1-4; D is ambiguous. Per germline, CDR1 SGHRS and CDR2 YFSETQ. The CDR3 has 16 amino acids. V lost 0 bases to trimming and J lost 0 bases, with 9 bases between them. The CDR3 sequence is CASSLVSSSTNEKLFF. CDR3 nucleotides: TGCGCCAGCAGCTTGGTGTCGTCGTCAACTAATGAAAAACTGTTTTTT.

The CDR3 nucleotides read TGCGCCAGCAGCTTGGCCGGACAGGGGTACGAGCAGTACTTC. Residues: CASSLAGQGYEQYF. The chain carries TRBV5-1 and TRBJ2-7, with 9 bases identical to TRBD1. V shed 0 bases, J shed 4 bases, and the junction held 2 bases outside the gene matches. Germline values: CDR1 SGHRS, CDR2 YFSETQ. This CDR3 is built from 14 residues.

Details on this clone: The sample contains more than one DNA sequence encoding this CDR3. The chain joins TRBV5-1 to TRBJ2-3, with D unclear. This CDR3 is built from 14 residues. CDR1 is SGHRS and CDR2 is YFSETQ in the germline V gene. Trimming stripped 0 bases from V and 3 bases from J, with 8 bases between. Here the CDR3 DNA reads TGCGCCAGCAGCTTGGGACTGATTACAGATACGCAGTATTTT. It is translated as CASSLGLITDTQYF.

The chain recombines TRBV3-1 (or the pseudogene TRBV3-2) with TRBJ2-5; D unresolved. The CDR3 totals 14 residues. Trimming removed 1 base from V and 0 bases from J, with 6 bases in between. Per the germline V gene, CDR1 is LGHDT and CDR2 is YNNKEL (reference sequence). DNA for the CDR3: TGTGCCAGCAGCCAAGTTAACTACCAAGAGACCCAGTACTTC. This translates into CASSQVNYQETQYF.